The present entry profiles one T cell receptor beta chain with its context. Its antigen is as yet unknown. The sample is drawn from a study of cytomegalovirus exposure and HLA in healthy donors. Study conclusions and caveats: Later analysis demonstrated an association between a missense DCLRE1C variant and TCR beta V- and J-gene trimming. Presence/absence analysis assumed near-uniform sequencing depth across donors. An apparent linkage of common viral pathogens to several of the most significant clusters emerged in a later analysis. Most sequenced TCRs were rare (though some public TCRs occurred in many donors).

The CDR3 has 12 residues. CDR1 is LGHNA, CDR2 YSLEER, per germline. Between the trimmed V and J ends, which lost 2 bases and 5 bases, there was a span of 6 bases. PCR primers comprised 60 Vbeta and 13 Jbeta primers. Method: immunoSEQ multiplex PCR; TCRdb's copy keeps in-frame clones and lacks some. This sample has 150,000 to 200,000 clones, with around three quarters found just once. The sequencing input was PBMCs. J is TRBJ1-2 and V is TRBV4-3; D is unresolved. This TCR was recovered from a woman under 40 in good health and CMV-seropositive. In nucleotides, the CDR3 is TGCGCCAGCAGCCAATACTCTTATGGCTACACCTTC. Its protein is CASSQYSYGYTF.